This T cell receptor beta chain was recorded in a study of Ad26.COV2.S vaccination and SARS-CoV-2 variants. General study points: Participants in the vaccine arm had higher spike-specific TCR breadth; placebo recipients had lower. Responses of T cells in total may have been underestimated by the TCR breadth and depth analyses.

Of note for this clone: As yet, its antigen is unknown.

Specified treatment: 19 received Ad26.COV2.S at low or high dose, single or two shots; 5 received placebo; per-sample allocation not given. Sampling took place 63 days after the first vaccine or placebo injection. Some clones are missing from TCRdb's copy, which holds only in-frame ones; the method was immunoSEQ multiplex PCR. The sample holds 500,000 or so clones, around nine tenths seen once. Germline V gene data show CDR1 as LGHDT and CDR2 as YNNKEL (reference sequence). CDR3 length: 15 residues. Trimming took 1 base from V and 6 from J; bases not matched to a gene: 9. The V gene is TRBV3-1 (or the pseudogene TRBV3-2), the J gene TRBJ2-7, with 7 bases that match TRBD2. Here the sequenced sample was peripheral blood, taken in a trial of Ad26.COV2.S vaccine versus placebo. The clonotype originates from a person aged 18-60 years who received the Ad26.COV2.S COVID-19 vaccine or a placebo. CDR3 in amino acids: CASSQVAGEGGEQYF. CDR3 DNA sequence: TGTGCCAGCAGCCAAGTGGCGGGAGAAGGCGGCGAGCAGTACTTC.